The T cell receptor (beta chain) under discussion was sequenced for a study of blood T cell repertoires in COVID-19. Study-level background: Specimens from acute and convalescent COVID-19 originated in the United States, Italy and Spain. The cDNA or gDNA used as material had been derived from T cells, B-cell-depleted T cells, or PBMCs.

In the authors' methods: Nucleated cell number was recorded as an estimate derived from reference gene primer amplification. Data came from immunoSEQ multiplex PCR; TCRdb stores just in-frame clones and leaves some out. The DNA gave D and trimming, while V, J and clone size come from that table. The sample contains 60,000 to 85,000 clones, approximately 84% of which appear only once. Germline loops: CDR1 SGHVS, CDR2 FQNEAQ. The CDR3 covers 18 residues. Trimming took 4 bases from V and 1 from J; bases not matched to a gene: 5. The chain is built from TRBV7-8 and TRBJ2-4; 15 bases align to TRBD2. The sample was peripheral blood. This TCR derives from a man aged 70 or older with acute or convalescent COVID-19. The CDR3 reads CASSSGLAGGRAKNIQYF. CDR3 nucleotide sequence: TGTGCCAGCAGCTCAGGACTAGCGGGAGGGCGGGCCAAAAACATTCAGTACTTC.